The T cell receptor beta chain described here comes from a study of circulating CD8 cells and anti-PD-1 response in melanoma. General study points: At M1, fewer than 7.5% of TRB clonotypes appeared in multiple subsets.

Live CD3+CD8+TCRalphabeta+ cells were sorted into four subsets by PD-1 and/or TIGIT. Relative to its sample, this clonotype is medium-sized. Its specificity is unknown. TCR libraries were prepared from approximately 15 ng of total RNA with the QIAseq Immune Repertoire TCR panel. One entry per CDR3 protein results from TCRdb running MiXCR on the reads. The sample lists roughly 1,100 distinct CDR3 sequences; around 7.4% were seen once. The CDR3 covers 14 residues. CDR1 and CDR2 from the germline V gene are LNHDA and SQIVND (reference sequence). V lost 8 bases and J lost 3; bases outside the gene matches: 7.

The TCR comes from a human donor with melanoma. The J gene is TRBJ2-7, the V gene TRBV19, with TRBD1 identical over 10 bases. Sequenced material: CD8+ T cells from PBMCs, taken at baseline or after one month of anti-PD-1 therapy (not recorded which). The CDR3 coding sequence is TGTGCCAGTCAACCGACAGGGGGCATCTACGAGCAGTACTTC. Residues: CASQPTGGIYEQYF.